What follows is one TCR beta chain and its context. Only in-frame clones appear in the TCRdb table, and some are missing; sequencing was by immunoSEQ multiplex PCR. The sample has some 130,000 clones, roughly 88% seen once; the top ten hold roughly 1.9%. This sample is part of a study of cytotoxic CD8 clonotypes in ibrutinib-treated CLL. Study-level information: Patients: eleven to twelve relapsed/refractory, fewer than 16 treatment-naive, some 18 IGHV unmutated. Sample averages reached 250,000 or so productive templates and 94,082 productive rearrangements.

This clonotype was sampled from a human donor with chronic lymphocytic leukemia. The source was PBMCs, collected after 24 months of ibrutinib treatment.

The chain's CDR3 is CASSSNRGRGQNTEAFF. As DNA, the CDR3 is TGTGCCAGCAGCTCAAACAGGGGGCGCGGGCAGAACACTGAAGCTTTCTTT. This chain uses TRBV7-8 with TRBJ1-1; 9 bases are a match to TRBD1. This CDR3 comprises 17 residues. Germline CDR1 and CDR2: SGHVS and FQNEAQ. V lost 4 bases to trimming and J lost 1 base; unmatched junction nucleotides: 10.